These 28 T cell receptor beta chains were sequenced from one sample in a study of TIL therapy for anti-PD-1-resistant metastatic lung cancer. The libraries were made with immunoSEQ v3. Assay used: immunoSEQ multiplex PCR; TCRdb lists only in-frame clones, some missing. The data contain about 50,000 clones, less than 75% of them singletons. Documented time point: pre-treatment sample, taken before nivolumab and TIL therapy. Pleural nodules or supraclavicular lymph nodes made up most of the excised metastases sampled. The material sequenced was tumor tissue, taken at baseline. The receptors shown here come from a person between 25 and 80 years old with non-small cell lung cancer.

This chain joins TRBV21-1 and TRBJ2-7; TRBD2 reflects the table's D call only, with no check against the DNA. TRBV21-1 counts as a pseudogene. This CDR3 has 14 amino acids. Here the CDR3 DNA reads TGTGCCAGCAGCCGACTAGCGGGCCTTCGCGAGCAGTACTTC. Encoded protein: CASSRLAGLREQYF.

This clone is a singleton in its sample. The chain links TRBV15 to TRBJ2-5; D not certain. Deletions cut 0 bases from V and 4 bases from J, with 3 bases between. CDR1 and CDR2 (germline): LNHNV, YYDKDF (reference sequence). There are 12 residues in the CDR3. The CDR3 DNA reads TGTGCCACCAGCAGAGAGGGAGAGACCCAGTACTTC. Translation: CATSREGETQYF.

CDR3: CATARGGDTGELFF. DNA for the CDR3: TGTGCCACCGCAAGGGGGGGGGACACCGGGGAGCTGTTTTTT. The chain couples TRBV15 to TRBJ2-2, with a possible D match to TRBD2 (7 bases). Per the germline V gene, CDR1 is LNHNV and CDR2 is YYDKDF (reference sequence). The V gene lost 8 bases and the J gene lost 3 bases, with 13 bases spanning the gap. The CDR3 loop spans 14 amino acids.

The rearrangement links TRBV28 to TRBJ1-3; tentatively, D is TRBD1 (5 bases). The CDR3 spans 18 residues. Germline V gene data show CDR1 as MDHEN and CDR2 as SYDVKM. V was clipped by 5 bases and J by 0 bases, with 20 bases between them. The CDR3 sequence: CASSAPLGLTDSGNTIYF. For the CDR3, the DNA is TGTGCCAGCAGTGCACCGCTGGGACTGACCGACTCTGGAAACACCATATATTTT.

This chain joins TRBV4-3 and TRBJ1-1, with TRBD1 identical over 7 bases. J gave up 6 bases and V 1 base, and 2 bases lay outside the gene matches. Germline V gene lookup returns CDR1 LGHNA and CDR2 YSLEER. There are 13 residues in the CDR3. CDR3 sequence: CASSQVRGAEAFF. In DNA form, the CDR3 reads TGCGCCAGCAGCCAAGTCAGGGGGGCTGAAGCTTTCTTT.

This chain joins TRBV6-6 and TRBJ2-3; D is undetermined. The V end was cut by 2 bases, the J end by 2 bases, with 8 bases between. Per germline, CDR1 MNHNY and CDR2 SVGAGI (reference sequence). The CDR3 length is 14 residues. CDR3 sequence reads: CASSYGLNTDTQYF. In DNA, the CDR3 is TGTGCCAGCAGTTACGGTCTGAACACAGATACGCAGTATTTT.

This chain joins TRBV7-2 and TRBJ2-7; 10 bases align to TRBD2. Germline V CDR1 and CDR2: SGHTA, FQGNSA. The CDR3 runs 16 residues. V trimming: 4 bases; J trimming: 2 bases; junction bases outside the gene matches: 8. In nucleotides, the CDR3 is TGTGCCAGCAGCTCCCTGTTAGCGGGAGGCCCCTACGAGCAGTACTTC. This sequence encodes CASSSLLAGGPYEQYF.

This chain uses TRBV7-9 with TRBJ2-7, with D perhaps matching TRBD1 (5 bases). Germline values: CDR1 SEHNR, CDR2 FQNEAQ (reference sequence). The CDR3 loop spans 15 amino acids. Deletions cut 5 bases from V and 0 bases from J, with 14 bases between. Written as DNA, the CDR3 is TGTGCCAGCAGCCATCCGCGACAGAGCTCCTACGAGCAGTACTTC. This encodes CASSHPRQSSYEQYF.

J is TRBJ1-5 and V is TRBV28, with D perhaps TRBD1 (6 bases). V lost 7 bases and J lost 6, with 25 bases in between. Germline loops: CDR1 MDHEN, CDR2 SYDVKM. This CDR3 comprises 17 residues. This CDR3 is CASITSRRRGLSQPQHF. As DNA, the CDR3 is TGTGCCAGCATCACCTCGAGGAGGAGGGGGTTAAGTCAGCCCCAGCATTTT.

This rearrangement joins TRBV2 to TRBJ2-5; D perhaps matches TRBD2 (6 bases). Germline loops: CDR1 SNHLY, CDR2 FYNNEI. This CDR3 contains 14 residues. V shed 8 bases and J shed 5 bases, with 18 bases lying between them. The CDR3 DNA reads as TGTGCCAGCTTCCCGGGGGAGATAGAGGAGACCCAGTACTTC. It yields the protein CASFPGEIEETQYF.

This clone was observed a few times. The V gene is TRBV29-1, the J gene TRBJ2-7; 8 nucleotides align to TRBD2. Germline-derived CDR1 and CDR2 are SQVTM and ANQGSEA. The CDR3 is 15 amino acids. Trimming removed 0 bases from V and 3 bases from J; junction bases left unmatched: 7. CDR3 amino acids: CSVEDEAGGFYEQYF. The DNA of the CDR3 is TGCAGCGTTGAAGATGAGGCGGGAGGTTTCTACGAGCAGTACTTC.

The chain couples TRBV6-5 to TRBJ2-3; 9 bases are a match to TRBD2. The CDR3 totals 14 residues. Germline V CDR1 and CDR2: MNHEY, SVGAGI. The ends lost 5 bases at V and 2 bases at J; junction bases unmatched: 2. CDR3 sequence (DNA): TGTGCCAGCAGTCCGGGACTAGCCACAGATACGCAGTATTTT. Protein product: CASSPGLATDTQYF.

The V call is TRBV7-9, the J call TRBJ2-3; 7 bases align to TRBD1. Germline CDR1 reads SEHNR; CDR2 reads FQNEAQ (reference sequence). V gave up 5 bases and J gave up 0 bases; unmatched junction bases: 11. This CDR3 has 17 amino acids. The CDR3 is CASSHHPGQSSTDTQYF. The CDR3 DNA sequence: TGTGCCAGCAGCCACCACCCGGGACAGTCTAGCACAGATACGCAGTATTTT.

The gene calls are TRBV9 and TRBJ1-2; D unclear. The germline V and J ends were trimmed by 0 bases and 4 bases, with 13 bases remaining between them. Germline CDR1 and CDR2: SGDLS and YYNGEE. CDR3 length equals 15 residues. In nucleotides, the CDR3 is TGTGCCAGCAGCGTAGATTCGGGTTCTATCTATGGCTACACCTTC. Its translation: CASSVDSGSIYGYTF.

This clone was detected only a few times. The chain combines TRBV28 with TRBJ2-7, with D uncertain. This CDR3 spans 13 amino acids. Germline V gene data show CDR1 as MDHEN and CDR2 as SYDVKM. V lost 9 bases and J lost 5, with 17 bases in between. The CDR3 is CAREPGHVHEQYF. In DNA, the CDR3 is TGTGCCAGGGAACCGGGCCACGTCCACGAGCAGTACTTC.

The V and J genes are TRBV28 and TRBJ2-5, with TRBD2 matching over 8 bases. The CDR3 extends over 15 amino acids. With V trimmed by 7 bases and J by 2 bases, 9 bases remained unmatched. Germline V gives CDR1 MDHEN, CDR2 SYDVKM. CDR3 loop: CASKIMASGQETQYF. DNA for the CDR3: TGTGCCAGCAAGATTATGGCTAGCGGGCAAGAGACCCAGTACTTC.

The chain links TRBV15 to TRBJ2-3; TRBD2 aligns across 7 bases. Germline V gene lookup returns CDR1 LNHNV and CDR2 YYDKDF (reference sequence). V trimming: 1 base; J trimming: 2 bases; junction bases outside the gene matches: 3. The CDR3 spans 15 residues. This CDR3 reads CATSRGEGSTDTQYF. The CDR3 bases are TGTGCCACCAGCAGAGGGGAGGGCTCCACAGATACGCAGTATTTT.

V usage is TRBV29-1 and J usage is TRBJ1-2; D might be TRBD1 (5 bases). Trimming took 1 base from V and 8 from J, leaving 14 bases between them. CDR3 size: 13 residues. Per the germline V gene, CDR1 is SQVTM and CDR2 is ANQGSEA. This CDR3 reads CSVEGGGVGGYTF. CDR3 nucleotide sequence: TGCAGCGTTGAAGGGGGAGGGGTCGGCGGCTACACCTTC.

The chain uses TRBV19 and TRBJ1-5; possible D gene TRBD1, 5 bases. CDR3 length equals 15 residues. With 6 bases removed from V and 0 bases from J, the gap between germline ends came to 12 bases. Looked up from germline, CDR1 is LNHDA and CDR2 is SQIVND (reference sequence). Here the CDR3 reads CASSQGGNSNQPQHF. The CDR3 region has the DNA TGTGCCAGTAGCCAGGGTGGGAATAGCAATCAGCCCCAGCATTTT.

The rearrangement links TRBV21-1 to TRBJ1-1; the DNA was not used to check the table's D call, TRBD1. TRBV21-1 is an annotated pseudogene. This CDR3 contains 14 residues. CDR3 protein: CASSRATPNTEAFF. The CDR3 bases are TGTGCCAGCAGCAGGGCCACTCCGAACACTGAAGCTTTCTTT.

The V gene is TRBV30, the J gene TRBJ1-5; the match to TRBD1 covers 7 bases. From germline, CDR1 is GTSNPN and CDR2 SVGIG (reference sequence). The CDR3 is made up of 16 amino acids. J was trimmed by 0 bases and V by 2 bases; bases with no gene match: 7. CDR3 in amino acids: CAWSPTGRDSNQPQHF. The CDR3 DNA reads TGTGCCTGGAGTCCGACAGGGAGGGATAGCAATCAGCCCCAGCATTTT.

The rearrangement links TRBV29-1 to TRBJ1-4; D ambiguous. V lost 6 bases and J 4 bases, leaving 12 bases between the germline ends. CDR1 and CDR2 from the germline V gene are SQVTM and ANQGSEA. This CDR3 region has 13 residues. CDR3 sequence: CSVKKVINEKLFF. The CDR3 coding sequence is TGCAGCGTGAAGAAAGTGATTAATGAAAAACTGTTTTTT.

This clone was seen a handful of times. The J gene is TRBJ1-2, the V gene TRBV18, with D maybe TRBD1 (5 bases). V was clipped by 8 bases and J by 3 bases, with 10 bases between them. CDR1 and CDR2 from the germline V gene are KGHSH and LQKENI. The CDR3 consists of 12 residues. CDR3 nucleotides: TGTGCCAGCGCAAAAGGGGACTATGGCTACACCTTC. Its translation: CASAKGDYGYTF.

This sequence joins TRBV7-2 and TRBJ2-1; 8 positions match TRBD2. The length of the CDR3 is 16 residues. Trimming at V came to 5 bases and at J to 5 bases, leaving 11 bases not matched to a gene. Germline V gene data show CDR1 as SGHTA and CDR2 as FQGNSA. The DNA of the CDR3 is TGTGCCAGCAGCCTACCAAGACCAGCGGGGGACAATGAGCAGTTCTTC. Protein: CASSLPRPAGDNEQFF. The complete variable domain, with remaining parts taken from reference TRBV7-2 and TRBJ2-1, reads GAGVSQSPSNKVTEKGKDVELRCDPISGHTALYWYRQSLGQGLEFLIYFQGNSAPDKSGLPSDRFSAERTGGSVSTLTIQRTQQEDSAVYLCASSLPRPAGDNEQFFGPGTRLTVL.

This clone has only one observation. This CDR3 reads CASSIPGGGTEAFF. CDR3 nucleotide sequence: TGTGCCAGTAGTATACCCGGAGGTGGCACTGAAGCTTTCTTT. The chain joins TRBV19 to TRBJ1-1; no clear D. Germline-derived CDR1 and CDR2 are LNHDA and SQIVND (reference sequence). CDR3 length: 14 amino acids. The ends were cut back, 2 bases at V and 4 bases at J, with 11 bases in the middle.

The rearrangement joins TRBV9 to TRBJ2-2, with 7 bases that match TRBD2. Trimming at V came to 0 bases and at J to 5 bases, leaving 10 bases not matched to a gene. The CDR3 has 17 residues. Germline V CDR1 and CDR2: SGDLS, YYNGEE. CDR3 nucleotide sequence: TGTGCCAGCAGCGTAGAGGGACTTCTGGGGGGGACCGGGGAGCTGTTTTTT. This encodes CASSVEGLLGGTGELFF. Drawing the rest from reference TRBV9 and TRBJ2-2, the complete variable domain is DSGVTQTPKHLITATGQRVTLRCSPRSGDLSVYWYQQSLDQGLQFLIQYYNGEERAKGNILERFSAQQFPDLHSELNLSSLELGDSALYFCASSVEGLLGGTGELFFGEGSRLTVL.

This clone has more than one count but fewer than ten. CDR3 in DNA: TGTGCCAGCAGCGTCCGGGACAGCTACTTCTCTGGAAACACCATATATTTT. Translating gives CASSVRDSYFSGNTIYF. This chain connects TRBV11-2 to TRBJ1-3; 7 bases fit TRBD1. V lost 5 bases to trimming and J lost 0 bases; unmatched junction nucleotides: 10. Germline V CDR1 and CDR2: SGHAT, FQNNGV. CDR3 length: 17 residues.

The gene calls are TRBV28 and TRBJ2-7; tentative D call: TRBD1 (6 bases). Germline V gene data show CDR1 as MDHEN and CDR2 as SYDVKM. The V end lost 6 bases, the J end lost 6 bases, and 12 bases lay between the germline ends. The CDR3 runs to 12 residues. The CDR3 here is CASRQLQGEQYF. The DNA of the CDR3 is TGTGCCAGCAGACAGTTACAGGGCGAGCAGTACTTC. The variable domain in full, completed from reference TRBV28 and TRBJ2-7, reads DVKVTQSSRYLVKRTGEKVFLECVQDMDHENMFWYRQDPGLGLRLIYFSYDVKMKEKGDIPEGYSVSREKKERFSLILESASTNQTSMYLCASRQLQGEQYFGPGTRLTVT.